The T cell receptor beta chain described here comes from a study of shared clonotypes between healthy human individuals (dated by TCRdb to the early 2020s). Regarding the research as a whole: The cohort included three men and a couple of women between 18 and 49 years of age. For each donor, CD4 naive and CD4 memory were each given three plates, CD8 naive was given two plates, and CD8 memory was given one plate. Between about 0.94 and 8.9 billion PBMCs per donor were obtained by leukapheresis. Blood TCR repertoires of roughly 5 healthy adults were deeply sequenced to estimate repertoire size and the extent of clonotype sharing between individuals. Different laboratories and diverse techniques were used to prepare libraries and sequence TCR repertoires, to increase sequencing depth and limit assay-specific biases.

Healthy HIV-negative adults with no recently reported acute infections or vaccinations were included as donors. Every donor was a Caucasian adult residing in Nashville, Tennessee, USA. Magnetic negative selection was used to enrich CD4+ T cells, after which naive cells were positively selected on CD45RA and the negative fraction became the memory subset. After blood collection by leukapheresis, PBMCs were isolated using Ficoll-Histopaque density gradient centrifugation and then cryopreserved in the vapor phase of liquid nitrogen. Purity and quantity of every magnetically sorted T cell population were checked by analytical flow cytometry. Genomic DNA was isolated from each sorted fraction and quantified by UV absorbance on a Nanodrop 2000c. Remarks on this clone: What this receptor recognizes is not known. No much larger clone is present one base from it, and per-base qualities are unavailable.

General study outcomes and caveats: When a handful of donors were compared, the shared fraction of clonotypes was roughly 4.8% for naive CD4, more than 3% for naive CD8, 2.3% for memory CD4, and around 0.37% for memory CD8. Because the study included a small number of donors, the genetic and exposure-history diversity represented was limited. Rarefaction of sorted-subset datasets indicated incomplete sequencing despite the large sequencing depth. Based on pairwise subsampling, the degree of clonotype sharing among donors was expected to be affected by sequencing depth. Sampling was restricted to blood, and TCR repertoires in tissues likely differ from the TCR repertoires found in blood. Clonotypes shared by all four sorted-subset donors showed higher generation probabilities than non-shared clonotypes. Estimated clonotype richness was generally larger for naive than for memory subsets.

Using the deep immunoSEQ assay, TCR CDR3 regions were amplified from genomic DNA by multiplex PCR. Extracted genomic DNA from each cell subset was distributed evenly across all wells of several immunoSEQ 96-well plates, and each plate was treated as a replicate. For sorted subsets, 200 to 250 ng of genomic DNA, equivalent to 25,000 to 35,000 T cell genomes, went into each replicate PCR. Purified libraries were quantified with a Qubit 3.0 fluorometer, sized on a Bioanalyzer 2100, and re-quantified with the KAPA Library Quantification kit. Every immunoSEQ 96-well plate was sequenced on a separate single-read 150-cycle Illumina NextSeq 550 flow cell. In the authors' own workflow: The immunoSEQ output contained only junctional sequences without quality scores, so filtering could not match that applied to full-length reads. To assign V/J genes and CDR3, sequences were annotated against IMGT germline references using PyIR, a Python wrapper for IgBLAST v1.9. Reads were filtered out if the reads had weak V/J assignments (E-value above 1e-6), no CDR3, stop codons, out-of-frame junctions, or ambiguous translated residues. V3J clonotypes were defined as sequences sharing the same inferred V gene, J gene, and CDR3 amino acid sequence. Percentage overlap between repertoires was calculated by dividing the number of shared unique clonotypes by the size of the smaller repertoire. RTK rarefaction, the Chao1 estimator, and Recon v2.1 estimates of unobserved clonotypes were used to assess repertoire richness. Generation probabilities were computed with OLGA for all TCRbeta clonotypes obtained by the gDNA method from several donors. The clones in this table, taken by TCRdb from immuneACCESS, are in-frame only. Not every clone is retained; where verified, under half of the shortfall comes from an unresolved V gene, and the cause of the rest is unknown. D and trimming come from the DNA, and the V and J calls and clone size come from that table. For this sample there are 2 million to 2.5 million clones; approximately 90% appear just once. The biggest ten clones account for 0.37% of the sample.

CDR1 and CDR2, looked up from the germline V gene, are SGHRS and YFSETQ. Germline trimming amounts to 3 bases on V and 2 bases on J, with 3 as the count of junction bases outside the gene matches. The CDR3 numbers 14 residues from cysteine through phenylalanine. The read is trimmed to its CDR3 DNA, 42 bases read in frame from base 1. This receptor was identified in a man aged 18 to 29 in good health. Some clones in this sample may be carry-over from other donors' samples. Sequenced sample: naive CD4+ T cells from PBMCs. What this sample's cell subset or site label stands for: CD45RA+ positively selected. This receptor chain uses TRBV5-1 and TRBJ2-7; 9 bases in the junction line up with TRBD2. The CDR3 in this case is CASSWIAGAYEQYF. The nucleotides are TGCGCCAGCAGCTGGATAGCGGGGGCCTACGAGCAGTACTTC.